This entry describes one T cell receptor (beta chain). The sample belongs to a study of T cells in Graves' hyperthyroidism and ophthalmopathy. CDR3 size: 14 residues. Germline loops: CDR1 MNHEY, CDR2 SVGEGT. Trimming stripped 4 bases from V and 6 bases from J, with 16 bases between. Clinical Activity Scores of at least 3, NOSPECS grades of at least 4 and durations under 3 months characterized ophthalmopathy patients. Amplification targeted TCR beta CDR3 regions from RNA transcripts. The study used the HTBI primer set for a first-round RT-PCR of the TCR CDR3. TCRdb recomputed calls from the multiplex PCR reads with MiXCR, one row per CDR3 protein. This table has about 480,000 distinct CDR3 sequences, less than 25% appearing once.

Sequenced: blood. The TCR sequence derives from a woman in her sixties or seventies with Graves' ophthalmopathy. The chain is built from TRBV6-2 or TRBV6-3 and TRBJ2-7; D is possibly TRBD2 (6 bases). The CDR3 coding sequence is TGTGCCAGCAGTTCCGGGACTCTTGGCTCCGAGCAGTACTTC. Residues: CASSSGTLGSEQYF.